This T cell receptor (beta chain) was identified in a study of beta chain features in type 1 diabetes. Study conclusions and caveats: The study found moderately but significantly shorter TCRB CDR3s in all four CD4+ subsets of Type 1 diabetes patients.

The V gene lost 4 bases and the J gene lost 7 bases, with 11 bases spanning the gap. The CDR3 contains 13 residues. The germline V gene has CDR1 MNHEY and CDR2 SMNVEV (reference sequence). Notes on this clone: Its antigen remains unknown.

The isolated RNA, all of it, was reverse transcribed, so expressed TCRB transcripts were what got sequenced. Data came from immunoSEQ multiplex PCR; TCRdb stores just in-frame clones and leaves some out. The profile shows 300,000 to 400,000 clones, 9.3% of them singletons. Sequencing was performed on central memory CD4+ T cells from blood. The sequence derives from a man under 40 with type 1 diabetes. The chain employs TRBV27 and TRBJ2-1; D unclear. CDR3 loop: CASSSNLGNEQFF. The CDR3 DNA is TGTGCCAGCAGTTCGAACTTGGGGAATGAGCAGTTCTTC.